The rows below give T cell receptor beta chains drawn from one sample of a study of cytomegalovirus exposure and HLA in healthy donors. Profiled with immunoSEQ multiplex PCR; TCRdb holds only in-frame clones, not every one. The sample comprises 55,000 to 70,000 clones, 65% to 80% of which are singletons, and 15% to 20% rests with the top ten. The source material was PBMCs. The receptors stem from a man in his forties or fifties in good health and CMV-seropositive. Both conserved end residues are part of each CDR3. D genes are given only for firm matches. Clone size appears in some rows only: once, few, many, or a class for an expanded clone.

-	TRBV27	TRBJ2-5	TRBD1	CASSRQGEETQYF	TGTGCCAGCAGTCGACAGGGGGAAGAGACCCAGTACTTC
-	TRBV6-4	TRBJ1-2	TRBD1	CASSDRITPGTDSGYTF	TGTGCCAGCAGTGACCGTATTACCCCCGGGACAGATTCGGGCTACACCTTC
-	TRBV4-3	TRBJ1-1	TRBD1	CASSPDRGEMAFF	TGCGCCAGCAGCCCTGACAGGGGCGAGATGGCTTTCTTT
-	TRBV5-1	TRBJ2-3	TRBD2	CASSLGRGSPDTQYF	TGCGCCAGCAGCTTGGGGCGGGGGTCCCCAGATACGCAGTATTTT
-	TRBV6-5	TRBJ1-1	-	CASSSLSNTEAFF	TGTGCCAGCAGTTCACTATCGAACACTGAAGCTTTCTTT
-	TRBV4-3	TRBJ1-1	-	CASSQDGQFAEAFF	TGCGCCAGCAGCCAAGATGGTCAGTTCGCTGAAGCTTTCTTT
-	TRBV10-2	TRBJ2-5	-	CASSEQAGVYF	TGCGCCAGCAGTGAGCAGGCAGGGGTTTACTTC
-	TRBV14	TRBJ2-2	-	CASSQDWGTGNTGELFF	TGTGCCAGCAGCCAAGATTGGGGGACTGGGAACACCGGGGAGCTGTTTTTT
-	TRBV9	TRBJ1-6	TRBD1	CASSATGTSNASPLHF	TGTGCCAGCAGCGCGACAGGGACTTCTAATGCTTCACCCCTCCACTTT
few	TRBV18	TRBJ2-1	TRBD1	CASSRPQGAENEQFF	TGTGCCAGCTCCCGGCCGCAGGGGGCGGAAAATGAGCAGTTCTTC
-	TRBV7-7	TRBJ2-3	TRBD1	CASSLGGSRGSDTQYF	TGTGCTAGCAGCTTAGGAGGAAGCAGGGGGTCAGATACGCAGTATTTT
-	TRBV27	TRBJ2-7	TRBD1	CASSFQGADYEQYF	TGTGCCAGCAGTTTTCAGGGGGCGGACTACGAGCAGTACTTC
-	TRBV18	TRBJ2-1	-	CASSPPKTATYNEQFF	TGTGCCAGCTCACCACCGAAGACAGCCACCTACAATGAGCAGTTCTTC
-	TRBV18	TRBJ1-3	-	CASSPGHDSGNTIYF	TGTGCCAGCTCACCGGGACACGACTCTGGAAACACCATATATTTT
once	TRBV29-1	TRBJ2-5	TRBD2	CSVEDPSSGSGETQYF	TGCAGCGTTGAAGATCCGTCTAGCGGGAGCGGGGAGACCCAGTACTTC
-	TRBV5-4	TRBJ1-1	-	CASSLYGPNTEAFF	TGTGCCAGCAGCTTGTATGGGCCTAACACTGAAGCTTTCTTT
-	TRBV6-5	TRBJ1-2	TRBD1	CASSRDSFYGYTF	TGTGCCAGCAGTCGGGACAGTTTCTATGGCTACACCTTC
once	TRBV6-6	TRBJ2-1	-	CGSSGYNEQFF	TGTGGCTCGTCGGGCTACAATGAGCAGTTCTTC
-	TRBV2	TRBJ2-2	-	CASSADTTGELFF	TGTGCCAGCAGTGCAGACACCACCGGGGAGCTGTTTTTT
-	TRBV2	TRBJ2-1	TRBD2	CASRPGLAEQFF	TGTGCCAGCAGGCCGGGACTAGCGGAGCAGTTCTTC
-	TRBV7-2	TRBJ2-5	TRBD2	CASSLAGGTETQYF	TGTGCCAGCAGCTTAGCGGGGGGGACGGAGACCCAGTACTTC
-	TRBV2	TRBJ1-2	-	CASSETTDYGYTF	TGTGCCAGCAGTGAAACGACAGACTATGGCTACACCTTC
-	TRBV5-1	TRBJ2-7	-	CASSLPAEDYEQYF	TGCGCCAGCAGCTTGCCCGCGGAGGACTACGAGCAGTACTTC
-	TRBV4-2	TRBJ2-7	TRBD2	CASSQGLAGGPRMSHF	TGTGCCAGCAGCCAGGGATTAGCGGGAGGGCCCCGTATGTCGCACTTC
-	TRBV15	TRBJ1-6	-	CATSTLQDKNNSPLHF	TGTGCCACCAGCACACTCCAGGACAAGAATAATTCACCCCTCCACTTT
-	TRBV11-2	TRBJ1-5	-	CASSPRVCGQPQHF	TGTGCCAGCAGCCCCAGGGTATGTGGACAGCCCCAGCATTTT
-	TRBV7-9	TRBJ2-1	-	CASSLSQNEQFF	TGTGCCAGCAGCTTAAGTCAGAATGAGCAGTTCTTC
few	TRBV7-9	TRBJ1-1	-	CASGLQGHGTEAFF	TGTGCCAGCGGATTACAGGGTCATGGGACTGAAGCTTTCTTT
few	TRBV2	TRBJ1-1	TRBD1	CASGTGMNTEAFF	TGTGCCAGCGGGACAGGGATGAACACTGAAGCTTTCTTT